The rows below give T cell receptor beta chains drawn from one sample of a study of blood T cell repertoires in COVID-19. The repertoire was sequenced with immunoSEQ multiplex PCR; TCRdb's copy has only in-frame clones and lacks some. The sample carries about 200,000 clones, 80% to 85% recorded once. The sample comprised PBMCs or T cells enriched from blood (not recorded which). The receptors derive from a man aged 40-50 years who had recovered from COVID-19. The CDR3 runs from the conserved cysteine through the conserved F or W. D genes are given only for firm matches. Size is omitted from some rows. Given values are once, few, many or a class for expanded clones.

d_gene,v_gene,len,j_gene,abundance,CDR3nt,CDR3aa
TRBD2,TRBV6-4,14,TRBJ2-1,.,TGTGCCAGCAGTGCGTCAGCGGGGGTACTCGGGCAGTTCTTC,CASSASAGVLGQFF
.,TRBV4-3,13,TRBJ2-7,.,TGCGCCAGCAGCCAAGATCTAAGGACAGAGCAGTACTTC,CASSQDLRTEQYF
.,TRBV2,12,TRBJ1-2,.,TGTGCCAGCAGTGAACAGAACTATGGCTACACCTTC,CASSEQNYGYTF
.,TRBV5-5,14,TRBJ1-5,.,TGTGCCAGCAGCTTGGGCGGAAGCAATCAGCCCCAGCATTTT,CASSLGGSNQPQHF
.,TRBV7-2,17,TRBJ2-1,.,TGTGCCAGCAGCGCCGGTGGAGGGCTACTATCCTACAATGAGCAGTTCTTC,CASSAGGGLLSYNEQFF
.,TRBV7-8,16,TRBJ1-5,.,TGTGCCAGCAGCTTAGCGCCCGCAGGAAGCAATCAGCCCCAGCATTTT,CASSLAPAGSNQPQHF
.,TRBV11-1,15,TRBJ1-1,.,TGTGCCAGCAGCCCGCCGGGTTCCGGAACCACTGAAGCTTTCTTT,CASSPPGSGTTEAFF
TRBD2,TRBV7-9,16,TRBJ2-1,.,TGTGCCAGCAGCATCCATAGCGGGGGGGCGAGGAATGAGCAGTTCTTC,CASSIHSGGARNEQFF
.,TRBV5-4,13,TRBJ1-2,.,TGTGCCAGCAGACAGGGTGGCAACTATGGCTACACCTTC,CASRQGGNYGYTF
.,TRBV14,15,TRBJ1-1,.,TGTGCCAGCAGCAAACAGGGAATTCAGAACACTGAAGCTTTCTTT,CASSKQGIQNTEAFF
TRBD1,TRBV3-1/TRBV3-2,14,TRBJ1-5,.,TGTGCCAGCAGCCCGACAGGGAGCAATCAGCCCCAGCATTTT,CASSPTGSNQPQHF
TRBD1,TRBV28,15,TRBJ1-3,.,TGTGCCAGCAGGCACAGGGGGGACTCTGGAAACACCATATATTTT,CASRHRGDSGNTIYF
.,TRBV5-1,17,TRBJ1-1,.,TGCGCCAGCAGCTTGGGGAGCAGGGATACTATGAACACTGAAGCTTTCTTT,CASSLGSRDTMNTEAFF
.,TRBV10-3,17,TRBJ1-1,.,TGTGCCATCAGCTACGGGGTAGGGCTTAAGAAGAACACTGAAGCTTTCTTT,CAISYGVGLKKNTEAFF
.,TRBV30,16,TRBJ1-6,.,TGTGCCTGGAGTTTGTACGGGAGCTCCTATAATTCACCCCTCCACTTT,CAWSLYGSSYNSPLHF
.,TRBV18,16,TRBJ1-2,.,TGTGCCAGCTCACCAAACGTTGGGGCCCTAAACTATGGCTACACCTTC,CASSPNVGALNYGYTF
.,TRBV12-5,13,TRBJ1-2,.,TGTGCTAGTGGGCAGGGTTCTAACTATGGCTACACCTTC,CASGQGSNYGYTF
.,TRBV20-1,13,TRBJ1-3,.,TGCAGTGCTAGTCCCCGCTCTGGAAACACCATATATTTT,CSASPRSGNTIYF
TRBD1,TRBV29-1,13,TRBJ1-2,.,TGCAGCGTTAGCAGGGGGCCAGACTATGGCTACACCTTC,CSVSRGPDYGYTF
TRBD2,TRBV5-4,17,TRBJ2-3,once,TGTGCCAGCAGCCTCTACATGGGGGGGGGTTCCACAGATACGCAGTATTTT,CASSLYMGGGSTDTQYF
.,TRBV10-3,15,TRBJ1-1,.,TGTGCCATCAGTGAGTCGCAGGTCATGAACACTGAAGCTTTCTTT,CAISESQVMNTEAFF
.,TRBV19,11,TRBJ2-1,.,TGTGCCAGTGTGGAGCGGGCTATGCAGTTCTTC,CASVERAMQFF
TRBD1,TRBV18,18,TRBJ2-6,.,TGTGCCAGCTCATCCGGGACAGGGCTTTTCTCTGGGGCCAACGTCCTGACTTTC,CASSSGTGLFSGANVLTF
.,TRBV2,15,TRBJ1-1,.,TGTGCCAGCAGTGAAGCAGCCGCAGGGGCCACCGAAGCTTTCTTT,CASSEAAAGATEAFF
.,TRBV6-1,17,TRBJ1-6,.,TGTGCCAGCAGTGAATTTGGGGGGGGCTCCTATAATTCACCCCTCCACTTT,CASSEFGGGSYNSPLHF
TRBD1,TRBV19,14,TRBJ1-4,.,TGTGCCAGTAGTATGGGACAGGAGCATGAAAAACTGTTTTTT,CASSMGQEHEKLFF
TRBD1,TRBV5-4,14,TRBJ1-2,.,TGTGCCAGCAGCTTGCCTGACAGGGAAAACTACTCGGCCTTC,CASSLPDRENYSAF
.,TRBV18,14,TRBJ2-7,.,TGTGCCAGCTCACTACAGAGTAGCTCCTACGAGCAGTACTTC,CASSLQSSSYEQYF
.,TRBV6-5,16,TRBJ1-4,few,TGTGCCAGCAGTTACAGGCGGGGCGGGTTTAATGAAAAACTGTTTTTT,CASSYRRGGFNEKLFF
.,TRBV7-2,15,TRBJ1-6,.,TGTGCCAGCAGCTTAGCTCCGGGGGACGATTCACCCCTCCACTTT,CASSLAPGDDSPLHF
TRBD1,TRBV6-4,14,TRBJ1-1,.,TGTGCCAGCAGTCCACAGGGGATCGGGGCTGAAGCTTTCTTT,CASSPQGIGAEAFF
.,TRBV5-8,15,TRBJ1-2,.,TGTGCCAGCAGCACAAGGGGGGGAGGCCTATCCGGCTACACCTTC,CASSTRGGGLSGYTF
TRBD1,TRBV15,15,TRBJ1-2,.,TGTGCCACCAGCCCCGACCCGACAGGGGCTCATGGCTACACCTTC,CATSPDPTGAHGYTF
TRBD1,TRBV7-9,14,TRBJ2-7,.,TGTGCCAGCAGCCAAGGGGACAGACCCTACGAGCAGTACTTC,CASSQGDRPYEQYF
.,TRBV5-4,13,TRBJ2-7,.,TGTGCCAGCAGGGCTGCAGACAGTAGCGAGCAGTACTTC,CASRAADSSEQYF
TRBD2,TRBV7-9,14,TRBJ2-7,.,TGTGCCAGCAGCTCCAACTGGGGGGGCTACGAGCAGTACTTC,CASSSNWGGYEQYF
.,TRBV25-1,15,TRBJ2-2,.,TGTGCCAGCAGTGAACCGGGGTTAAACACCGGGGAGCTGTTTTTT,CASSEPGLNTGELFF
.,TRBV21-1,19,TRBJ2-7,once,TGTGCCAGCAGCACCCCGGGACTAGCGGGAAAACGACCACTTTACGAGCAGTACTTC,CASSTPGLAGKRPLYEQYF
TRBD1,TRBV18,14,TRBJ2-5,.,TGTGCCAGCTCCCGACAGGGTTACCAAGAGACCCAGTACTTC,CASSRQGYQETQYF
.,TRBV9,14,TRBJ2-5,.,TGTGCCAGCAGCGTTACAGGGACGGGGGAGACCCAGTACTTC,CASSVTGTGETQYF
.,TRBV7-9,13,TRBJ1-5,.,TGTGCCAGCAGCCAGGATGGCAATCAGCCCCAGCATTTT,CASSQDGNQPQHF
TRBD1,TRBV19,16,TRBJ1-5,.,TGTGCCAGTAGTCTGCAGACAGGGGGCGGGAATCAGCCCCAGCATTTT,CASSLQTGGGNQPQHF
.,TRBV10-3,16,TRBJ2-7,.,TGTGCCATCAGTGAGTCCGGATCCCGACGGGACTCCGAGCAGTACTTC,CAISESGSRRDSEQYF
TRBD1,TRBV6-5,15,TRBJ2-7,few,TGTGCCAGCAGACACCCGGGACAGGCATCCTACGAGCAGTACTTC,CASRHPGQASYEQYF
TRBD1,TRBV11-3,14,TRBJ2-2,.,TGTGCCACCGTCCCGGGACAGGGGACCGGGGAGCTGTTTTTT,CATVPGQGTGELFF
.,TRBV7-9,14,TRBJ1-2,.,TGTGCCAGCAGCTTAGCGGCAGGGTACTATGGCTACACCTTC,CASSLAAGYYGYTF
TRBD1,TRBV4-3,17,TRBJ1-1,.,TGCGCCAGCAGCCAAGAACCGTGGACAGGGGGAGGCACTGAAGCTTTCTTT,CASSQEPWTGGGTEAFF
TRBD1,TRBV18,16,TRBJ2-7,.,TGTGCCAGCTCACCACCGATTCGGACAGGGATGGACGAGCAGTACTTC,CASSPPIRTGMDEQYF
.,TRBV12-5,13,TRBJ2-5,.,TGTGCTAGTTCGTCAAAAGGGGCCGAGACCCAGTACTTC,CASSSKGAETQYF
TRBD2,TRBV3-1/TRBV3-2,22,TRBJ2-2,few,TGTGCCAGCAGCCAAGTATGGGACTTTCGCCCAGCGGGGGCTCAAGGGGTCGGGGAGCTGTTTTTT,CASSQVWDFRPAGAQGVGELFF
TRBD1,TRBV6-6,16,TRBJ1-1,.,TGTGCCAGCAGTTCGACAGGGGGGAGGATGAACACTGAAGCTTTCTTT,CASSSTGGRMNTEAFF
TRBD1,TRBV5-3,17,TRBJ1-2,few,TGTGCCAGAAGTTCCCGGGACAGAAAGACTACTAACTATGGCTACACCTTC,CARSSRDRKTTNYGYTF
.,TRBV3-1/TRBV3-2,16,TRBJ2-7,.,TGTGCCAGCAGCCCCTCGGGGGGCGGGGGCCGCTACGAGCAGTACTTC,CASSPSGGGGRYEQYF
.,TRBV5-1,14,TRBJ2-5,.,TGCGCCAGCAGCTTGGCGGGGGTGGAGGAGACCCAGTACTTC,CASSLAGVEETQYF